The following is a T cell receptor beta chain sequence with its context. This sample stems from a study of blood T cell repertoires in COVID-19. Study summary: From the United States, Italy and Spain came samples of acute and convalescent COVID-19.

The assay was immunoSEQ multiplex PCR, and TCRdb's table has in-frame clones only and misses some. The sample lists around 120,000 clones; around 80% were seen once. The length of the CDR3 is 18 residues. Losses at the gene ends were 1 base for V and 9 bases for J; bases not matched to a gene: 17. CDR1 is SQVTM, CDR2 ANQGSEA, per germline. This sequence originates from a man between 65 and 85 years old with acute or convalescent COVID-19. Specimen: peripheral blood. This chain connects TRBV29-1 to TRBJ2-1; 11 bases align to TRBD2. The CDR3 DNA follows: TGCAGCGTTGAAGCCATTAGCGGGGGGGCCCTGAGGCGTTTTGAGCAGTTCTTC. The encoded protein is CSVEAISGGALRRFEQFF.